This note documents a single T cell receptor (beta chain) sequence. The sample comes from a study of blood T cell repertoires in COVID-19. Overall study: T cells, B-cell-depleted T cells, or PBMCs supplied cDNA or gDNA.

As processed by the authors: Amplifying reference gene primers gave estimates of nucleated cell counts. Generated by immunoSEQ multiplex PCR, the TCRdb table keeps only in-frame clones and is missing some. V and J calls and clone size are those listed in that table; D and trimming were worked out from the DNA. The sample lists about 94,000 clones; approximately 84% were seen once. The CDR3 sequence is 15 residues long. CDR1 and CDR2 (germline): SGHRS, YFSETQ. Trimming took off 2 bases at V and 0 bases at J, with 9 bases between the two ends. This chain connects TRBV5-1 to TRBJ1-3; no firm D call. The sample was peripheral blood. This clonotype was sampled from a man aged 60-69 years with acute or convalescent COVID-19. This CDR3 reads CASSLNLYSGNTIYF. In DNA, the CDR3 is TGCGCCAGCAGCTTAAATTTGTACTCTGGAAACACCATATATTTT.